This T cell receptor beta chain was sequenced in a study of a mutant IDH1 vaccine in newly diagnosed glioma. About the research overall: Patients' prior therapy spanned radiotherapy, temozolomide, or both; most underwent both.

Sequenced by immunoSEQ multiplex PCR; TCRdb stores in-frame clones only, minus some. The table lists roughly 50,000 clones, approximately 76% of them singletons. V lost 4 bases, J lost 6 bases, and 11 bases stayed unmatched. CDR3 length equals 16 residues. The V gene's germline CDR1 is MGHRA and CDR2 YSYEKL. The time point denotes: week 47, end of study. The content of each vaccine dose was 300 ug of mutant IDH1 20-mer peptide, and topical imiquimod accompanied it. This clone has only a few counts. Its antigen remains unidentified. This receptor was obtained from a woman aged 40 to 49 with glioma. Some clones in this sample may be carry-over from other donors' samples. The sample was PBMCs, taken from a glioma patient whose treatment included an IDH1 peptide vaccine. The rearrangement uses TRBV4-1 and TRBJ1-5, with 8 nucleotides matching TRBD1. The DNA for the CDR3 is TGCGCCAGCAGCCTACTACCGACAGGGGCGGGTCAGCCCCAGCATTTT. Amino acids: CASSLLPTGAGQPQHF.